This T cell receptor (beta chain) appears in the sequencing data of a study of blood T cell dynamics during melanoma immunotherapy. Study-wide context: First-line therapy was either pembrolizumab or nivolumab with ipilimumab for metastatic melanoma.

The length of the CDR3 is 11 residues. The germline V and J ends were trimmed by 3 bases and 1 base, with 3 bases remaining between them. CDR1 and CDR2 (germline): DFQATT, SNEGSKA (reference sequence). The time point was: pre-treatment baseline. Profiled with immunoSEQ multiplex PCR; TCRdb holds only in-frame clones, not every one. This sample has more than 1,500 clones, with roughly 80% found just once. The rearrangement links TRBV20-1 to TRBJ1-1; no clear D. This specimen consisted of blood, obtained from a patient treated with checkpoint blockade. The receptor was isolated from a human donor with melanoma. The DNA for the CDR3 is TGCAGTGCTAGCGAGAACACTGAAGCTTTCTTT. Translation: CSASENTEAFF.